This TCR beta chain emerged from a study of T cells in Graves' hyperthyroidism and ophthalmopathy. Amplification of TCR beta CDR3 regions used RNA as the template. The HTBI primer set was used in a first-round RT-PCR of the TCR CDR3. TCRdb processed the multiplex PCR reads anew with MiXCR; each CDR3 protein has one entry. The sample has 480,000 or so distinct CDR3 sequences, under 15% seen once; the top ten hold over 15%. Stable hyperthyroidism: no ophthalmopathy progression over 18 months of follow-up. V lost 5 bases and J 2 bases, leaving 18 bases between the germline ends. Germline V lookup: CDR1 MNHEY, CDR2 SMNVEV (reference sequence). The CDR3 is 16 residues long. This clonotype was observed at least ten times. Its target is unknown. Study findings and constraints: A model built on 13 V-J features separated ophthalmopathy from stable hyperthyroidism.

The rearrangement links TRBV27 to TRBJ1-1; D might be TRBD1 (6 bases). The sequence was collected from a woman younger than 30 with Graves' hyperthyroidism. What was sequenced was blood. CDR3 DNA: TGTGCCAGCAGTGTTCGCACAGGGTCGATTAACACTGAAGCTTTCTTT. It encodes CASSVRTGSINTEAFF.